A single T cell receptor beta chain is shown here with its context. The sample originates from a study of blood T cell repertoires in COVID-19. Turning to the study itself: Material from acute and convalescent COVID-19 was sourced from the United States, Italy and Spain. PBMCs, B-cell-depleted T cells, or T cells were the source of the cDNA or gDNA that made up the material.

As originally analysed: Nucleated cell counts were estimated from reference gene primer amplification. Produced via immunoSEQ multiplex PCR; TCRdb's table is partial and in-frame only. V and J calls and clone size come straight from that table; D and trimming were deduced from the DNA. This sample has around 50,000 clones, with roughly 86% found just once. Per the germline V gene, CDR1 is LGHNA and CDR2 is YNFKEQ. V was shortened by 4 bases and J by 3 bases, with 16 bases between the two germline ends. This CDR3 region has 16 residues. The chain employs TRBV4-2 and TRBJ2-1; D gene unclear. Specimen: peripheral blood. The receptor comes from a human donor in a cohort sampled during active COVID-19. In nucleotides, the CDR3 is TGTGCCAGCAGCCTCGGATCGGGTCTGGTCTACAATGAGCAGTTCTTC. Protein product: CASSLGSGLVYNEQFF.